The rows below give T cell receptor beta chains drawn from one sample of a study of shared clonotypes between healthy human individuals. The repertoire was sequenced with immunoSEQ multiplex PCR; TCRdb's copy has only in-frame clones and lacks some. The sample has over 400,000 clones; approximately 94% are singletons. The sample was naive CD4+ T cells sorted from blood. These receptors all stem from a woman between 25 and 40 years old in good health. The CDR3 runs from the conserved cysteine through the conserved F or W. D genes are given only for firm matches. Size values are once, few and many counts, or a class for expanded clones, and some rows have none.

d_call j_call clone_size v_call cdr3_aa cdr3_nt
- TRBJ2-7 - TRBV28 CASSAGPYTIYYEQYF TGTGCCAGCAGCGCAGGGCCGTACACCATATACTACGAGCAGTACTTC
TRBD2 TRBJ2-7 once TRBV5-1 CASSYRAGGKYEQYF TGCGCCAGCAGCTACAGAGCGGGAGGGAAGTACGAGCAGTACTTC
TRBD1 TRBJ1-1 - TRBV27 CASSWTGNTEAFF TGTGCCAGCAGCTGGACAGGGAACACTGAAGCTTTCTTT
- TRBJ1-4 - TRBV7-2 CASSLGTRDREKLFF TGTGCCAGCAGCTTAGGGACGCGGGATCGGGAAAAACTGTTTTTT
- TRBJ2-1 - TRBV7-9 CASSSDLRSGRGNEQFF TGTGCCAGCAGCTCCGACCTTCGCAGCGGAAGAGGGAATGAGCAGTTCTTC
- TRBJ2-7 - TRBV6-6 CASSYEEIRAYEQYF TGTGCCAGCAGTTACGAAGAGATCAGGGCCTACGAGCAGTACTTC
TRBD1 TRBJ2-3 - TRBV18 CASSRSGQGTDTQYF TGTGCCAGCTCAAGGTCGGGACAGGGCACAGATACGCAGTATTTT
TRBD1 TRBJ1-4 - TRBV30 CAWRGPRDRVFF TGTGCCTGGAGAGGCCCCCGGGACAGGGTGTTTTTT
- TRBJ2-1 - TRBV20-1 CSAVSYNEQFF TGCAGTGCCGTTTCCTACAATGAGCAGTTCTTC
- TRBJ1-1 - TRBV5-6 CASSSTANTEAFF TGTGCCAGCAGCTCGACAGCGAACACTGAAGCTTTCTTT
TRBD2 TRBJ2-3 - TRBV5-4 CASSLENQREGESTDTQYF TGTGCCAGCAGCTTGGAAAATCAGCGGGAGGGAGAAAGCACAGATACGCAGTATTTT